One sample yielded the 5 T cell receptor beta chains listed below, sequenced in a study of cytomegalovirus exposure and HLA in healthy donors. PCR was performed using 60 Vbeta and 13 Jbeta primers. Clones were read by immunoSEQ multiplex PCR, and TCRdb kept only the in-frame ones, dropping some. There are roughly 86,000 clones in the sample; roughly 80% occur only once, and approximately 7% lies in the top ten. The specimen was PBMCs. These receptors were obtained from a man between 50 and 59 years old in good health and CMV-seropositive.

The chain carries TRBV25-1 and TRBJ2-1, with 10 bases lining up with TRBD2. Germline V CDR1 and CDR2: MGHDK, SYGVNS. CDR3 size: 15 residues. J gave up 8 bases and V 4 bases, and 8 bases lay outside the gene matches. The CDR3 DNA reads as TGTGCCAGCAGTGGTGGAGCGGGGGGGCTGCATGAGCAGTTCTTC. Protein product: CASSGGAGGLHEQFF.

The gene calls are TRBV6-1 and TRBJ1-1; D is undetermined. The germline V gene encodes CDR1 MNHNS and CDR2 SASEGT. V shed 2 bases and J shed 4 bases, with 11 bases lying between them. This CDR3 spans 14 amino acids. This CDR3 is CASSEPVYGTEAFF. The DNA of the CDR3 is TGTGCCAGCAGTGAACCTGTCTACGGCACTGAAGCTTTCTTT.

This clone was counted a few times. The rearrangement uses TRBV6-5 and TRBJ1-1, with 7 bases matching TRBD1. Trimming removed 6 bases from V and 0 bases from J; junction bases left unmatched: 4. Germline V gene lookup returns CDR1 MNHEY and CDR2 SVGAGI. CDR3 length: 14 amino acids. The CDR3 protein is CASSRGQLNTEAFF. CDR3 sequence (DNA): TGTGCCAGCAGCCGGGGACAGCTGAACACTGAAGCTTTCTTT.

The rearrangement uses TRBV14 and TRBJ2-7; TRBD1 matches 10 bases. Germline CDR1 reads SGHDN; CDR2 reads FVKESK. The V segment lost 1 base and the J segment 4 bases; nucleotides outside the gene matches: 7. The CDR3 covers 16 residues. In DNA, the CDR3 is TGTGCCAGCAGCCAAGTGGGTCGGGACAGGGGTTACGAGCAGTACTTC. This translates into CASSQVGRDRGYEQYF.

The sample holds a few counts of this clone. This chain links TRBV6-4 with TRBJ2-2; possible D gene TRBD1, 6 bases. The CDR3 consists of 14 residues. Looked up from germline, CDR1 is MRHNA and CDR2 is SNTAGT. V was trimmed by 5 bases and J by 6 bases, leaving 13 bases between them. CDR3 loop: CASSPTGSAGELFF. The DNA for the CDR3 is TGTGCCAGCAGTCCCACAGGGTCCGCCGGGGAGCTGTTTTTT.